Sequencing of this T cell receptor beta chain was carried out in a study of T cell changes during pregnancy in multiple sclerosis (dated by TCRdb to the late 2010s). With regard to the full study: The study examined how the T cell repertoire changed over the course of pregnancy in women with multiple sclerosis.

CDR3 length: 14 amino acids, cysteine to phenylalanine. The kept DNA is CDR3 alone, 42 bases in frame from the first base. Based on the germline V gene (reference sequence), the CDR1 and CDR2 sequences are LNHDA and SQIVND. The library was produced with the immunoSEQ multiplex PCR assay. TCRdb mirrors the immuneACCESS table, restricted to in-frame sequences. Some clones are absent from its copies; in checked studies, under half trace to an unresolved V gene, and the reason for the others is unknown. Counted in this sample were approximately 88,000 clones; about 93% of them appeared once. The ten largest clones take up roughly 4% of the sample. As concerns this clone: No antigen is known for it. The junction departs from the called germline gene at one end, perhaps through a read error.

Rearrangement joined TRBV19 to TRBJ1-2; 11 central bases correspond to TRBD1. This sequence originates from a female donor with multiple sclerosis, enrolled in a pregnancy study. The source material was peripheral blood, sampled in the first trimester of pregnancy. For the CDR3, the sequence is CAGSDGQGARGYTF. The sequenced DNA is TGTGCCGGTAGTGACGGACAGGGGGCGCGAGGCTACACCTTC.